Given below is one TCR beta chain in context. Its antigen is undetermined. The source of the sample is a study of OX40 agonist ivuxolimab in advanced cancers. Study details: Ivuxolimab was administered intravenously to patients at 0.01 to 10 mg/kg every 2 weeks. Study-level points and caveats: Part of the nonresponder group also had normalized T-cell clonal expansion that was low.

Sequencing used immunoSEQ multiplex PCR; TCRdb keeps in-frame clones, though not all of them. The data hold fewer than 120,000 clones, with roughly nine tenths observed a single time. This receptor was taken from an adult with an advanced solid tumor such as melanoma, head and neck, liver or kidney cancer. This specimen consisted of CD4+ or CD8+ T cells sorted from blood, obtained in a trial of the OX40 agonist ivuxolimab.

In nucleotides, the CDR3 is TGTGCCAGCCAAGACGGGACAGCAAGGGAAAAACTGTTTTTT. This translates into CASQDGTAREKLFF. V usage is TRBV7-9 and J usage is TRBJ1-4, with 7 bases aligning to TRBD1. Trimming took 8 bases from V and 8 from J; bases not matched to a gene: 11. The CDR3 consists of 14 residues. CDR1 is SEHNR and CDR2 is FQNEAQ in the germline V gene (reference sequence). Full variable domain (missing parts from reference TRBV7-9 and TRBJ1-4): DTGVSQNPRHKITKRGQNVTFRCDPISEHNRLYWYRQTLGQGPEFLTYFQNEAQLEKSRLLSDRFSAERPKGSFSTLEIQRTEQGDSAMYLCASQDGTAREKLFFGSGTQLSVL.